This T cell receptor beta chain stems from a study of T cell changes during pregnancy in multiple sclerosis (dated by TCRdb to the late 2010s). About the full investigation: The study examined how the T cell repertoire changed over the course of pregnancy in women with multiple sclerosis.

The library was obtained by the immunoSEQ multiplex PCR assay. What TCRdb holds here is the immuneACCESS table cut down to in-frame rearrangements. Part of the clones is not present; checked against another copy, under half of the missing clones reflect an unresolved V gene, and the others are unexplained. For this sample there are over 80,000 clones; over 75% appear just once. In total, the top ten clones hold about 0.75% of the sample. With regard to this clone: No cognate antigen has been identified for it. Per-base qualities were not stored, and no clone one base away is much larger.

From a lookup of the germline V gene, CDR1 and CDR2 are SQVTM and ANQGSEA. At the junction V is shortened by 8 bases and J by 3 bases, with 4 bases in between. From the cysteine up to the phenylalanine, the CDR3 has a length of 10 residues. Only the CDR3 portion is preserved as DNA: 30 bases, with reading frame beginning at the first base. The V gene is TRBV29-1 and the J gene is TRBJ2-2, with the D gene not confidently named. The sequence came from a female donor in good health, enrolled as a control in a pregnancy study. The specimen comprised peripheral blood, sampled in the second trimester of pregnancy. The nucleotide sequence reads as follows: TGCAGCCCCTACACCGGGGAGCTGTTTTTT. This encodes CSPYTGELFF.